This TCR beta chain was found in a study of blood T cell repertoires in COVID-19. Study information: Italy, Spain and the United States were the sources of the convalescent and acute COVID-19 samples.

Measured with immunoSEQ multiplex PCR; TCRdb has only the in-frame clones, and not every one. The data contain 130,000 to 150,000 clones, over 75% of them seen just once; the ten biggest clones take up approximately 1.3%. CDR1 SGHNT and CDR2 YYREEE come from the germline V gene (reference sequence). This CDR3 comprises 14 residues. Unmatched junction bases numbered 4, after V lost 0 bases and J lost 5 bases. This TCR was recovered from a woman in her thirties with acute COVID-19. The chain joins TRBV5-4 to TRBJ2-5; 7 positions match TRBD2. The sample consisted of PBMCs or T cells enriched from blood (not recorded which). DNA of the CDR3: TGTGCCAGCAGCTTGGGCGGACTAGGGGAGACCCAGTACTTC. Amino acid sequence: CASSLGGLGETQYF.